This T cell receptor beta chain was sequenced for a study of T-cell memory formation after mild COVID-19. Study findings and constraints: Clones contracting over day 15 to 85 were CD4/CD8 balanced, with later expanders leaning CD4+. Those CD4+ clones that contracted were mainly in CM and EM (CD8+ ones in EMRA). Pre-infection memory carried some responding clones, suggesting that cross-reactive memory joined. Second-wave clones with a day 37 peak had unconfirmed SARS-CoV-2 specificity.

V gave up 7 bases and J gave up 7 bases; unmatched junction bases: 12. The CDR3 length is 15 residues. Germline assignment: CDR1 MNHEY and CDR2 SVGEGT. Regarding this clonotype: The antigen is unknown.

In TCRdb, the 5' RACE reads were re-called with MiXCR into one record per CDR3 protein. The sample has roughly 480,000 distinct CDR3 sequences, around 27% seen once; the top ten hold around 13%. Sequencing was done on a sample of PBMCs or a T cell subset sorted from them (not recorded which). V and J are TRBV6-2 or TRBV6-3 and TRBJ1-4; TRBD1 aligns across 7 bases. The receptor was isolated from an adult woman who had mild COVID-19 (a few samples of this study predate the infection). Cell type and time point are not known. The CDR3 sequence: CASKETGIGGEKLFF. The CDR3 DNA follows: TGTGCCAGCAAGGAGACAGGGATCGGCGGTGAAAAACTGTTTTTT.